These 24 T cell receptor beta chains share one sample of origin, sequenced in a study of shared clonotypes between healthy human individuals. The method was immunoSEQ multiplex PCR; TCRdb's version includes in-frame clones alone and lacks a portion of them. This table has 850,000 to 1,100,000 clones, 70% to 80% appearing once. Sequencing was carried out using memory CD4+ T cells from PBMCs. Subset of the sample: CD45RA-negative fraction. These receptors were obtained from a man in his late teens or twenties in good health. Some clones in this sample may be carry-over from other donors' samples.

The chain recombines TRBV28 with TRBJ2-7, with 10 bases fitting TRBD1. From germline, CDR1 is MDHEN and CDR2 SYDVKM. The CDR3 consists of 14 residues. J was trimmed by 2 bases and V by 8 bases; bases with no gene match: 6. The CDR3 spells CASWGQGRTYEQYF. As DNA, the CDR3 is TGTGCCAGCTGGGGACAGGGGCGGACCTACGAGCAGTACTTC.

The rearrangement uses TRBV7-2 and TRBJ2-2; possible D gene TRBD2, 6 bases. The CDR3 sequence is 15 residues long. Germline CDR1 reads SGHTA; CDR2 reads FQGNSA. V gave up 2 bases and J gave up 5 bases, with 12 bases separating them. CDR3: CASSLLGRETGELFF. The DNA of the CDR3 is TGTGCCAGCAGCTTACTGGGACGGGAGACCGGGGAGCTGTTTTTT. Complete variable domain (other parts from reference TRBV7-2 and TRBJ2-2): GAGVSQSPSNKVTEKGKDVELRCDPISGHTALYWYRQSLGQGLEFLIYFQGNSAPDKSGLPSDRFSAERTGGSVSTLTIQRTQQEDSAVYLCASSLLGRETGELFFGEGSRLTVL.

This clone was seen at least ten times. V usage is TRBV7-3 and J usage is TRBJ1-2, with 7 positions matching TRBD1. The CDR3 is made up of 14 amino acids. J lost 4 bases, V lost 5 bases, and 7 bases had no gene match. Per germline, CDR1 SGHTA and CDR2 FQGTGA. In DNA form, the CDR3 reads TGTGCCAGCAGCCCGATGGGACAGTCCTATGGCTACACCTTC. Its protein is CASSPMGQSYGYTF. Together with reference TRBV7-3 and TRBJ1-2, the CDR3 gives the full variable domain: GAGVSQTPSNKVTEKGKYVELRCDPISGHTALYWYRQSLGQGPEFLIYFQGTGAADDSGLPNDRFFAVRPEGSVSTLKIQRTERGDSAVYLCASSPMGQSYGYTFGSGTRLTVV.

The chain combines TRBV28 with TRBJ2-2; 9 bases fit TRBD2. Losses at the gene ends were 4 bases for V and 5 bases for J; bases not matched to a gene: 11. Looked up from germline, CDR1 is MDHEN and CDR2 is SYDVKM. The CDR3 has 17 amino acids. The CDR3 here is CASSSPLGGRGTGELFF. In DNA form, the CDR3 reads TGTGCCAGCAGTTCCCCCCTCGGCGGGAGGGGGACCGGGGAGCTGTTTTTT.

V and J are TRBV28 and TRBJ1-3; maybe TRBD1 (5 bases). Germline-derived CDR1 and CDR2 are MDHEN and SYDVKM. The length of the CDR3 is 15 residues. Trimming stripped 8 bases from V and 1 base from J, with 15 bases between. Here the CDR3 reads CASLQGYFSGNTIYF. Here the CDR3 DNA reads TGTGCCAGCCTGCAGGGCTATTTTTCTGGAAACACCATATATTTT.

On this clone: This could be a read error, since a much larger clone is one nucleotide away. The V and J genes are TRBV20-1 and TRBJ2-5, with D unresolved. Germline CDR1 and CDR2: DFQATT and SNEGSKA (reference sequence). This CDR3 is built from 10 residues. V lost 7 bases to trimming and J lost 1 base, with 4 bases between them. The CDR3 is CSEGQETQYF. DNA of the CDR3: TGCAGTGAGGGCCAAGAGACCCAGTACTTC.

The chain recombines TRBV5-1 with TRBJ2-1; 11 bases fit TRBD2. CDR1 is SGHRS, CDR2 YFSETQ, per germline. The CDR3 loop spans 16 amino acids. Germline trimming cut 3 bases from V and 4 bases from J; bases unmatched to any gene: 6. CDR3 nucleotide sequence: TGCGCCAGCAGCTCTTCCCTAGCGGGAGGTTACAATGAGCAGTTCTTC. Translating it yields CASSSSLAGGYNEQFF.

The V call is TRBV11-2, the J call TRBJ2-5; 7 bases map to TRBD1. The CDR3 has 16 residues. Germline V gene lookup returns CDR1 SGHAT and CDR2 FQNNGV. V gave up 3 bases and J gave up 5 bases; unmatched junction bases: 12. CDR3 nucleotide sequence: TGTGCCAGCAGCTTTCGGTCCAGGGGGACAGACGAGACCCAGTACTTC. Its protein product is CASSFRSRGTDETQYF.

The chain links TRBV5-1 to TRBJ2-3; 7 bases are a match to TRBD2. This CDR3 region has 19 residues. The V and J ends lost 0 bases and 1 base, in that order; junction bases with no gene match: 14. Germline CDR1 and CDR2: SGHRS and YFSETQ. The CDR3 coding sequence is TGCGCCAGCAGCTTGGGCCTACAAAGTGGCGGGAGAGGCACAGATACGCAGTATTTT. Protein: CASSLGLQSGGRGTDTQYF.

The chain links TRBV7-7 to TRBJ2-5; D might be TRBD2 (5 bases). Germline V gene lookup returns CDR1 SSHAT and CDR2 FNYEAQ (reference sequence). Trimming took 3 bases from V and 5 from J, leaving 13 bases between them. The length of the CDR3 is 14 residues. The CDR3 DNA sequence: TGTGCCAGCAGCTTCCAGCCCGGGGAGGAGACCCAGTACTTC. It encodes CASSFQPGEETQYF.

The J gene is TRBJ2-2, the V gene TRBV5-1, with TRBD1 matching over 10 bases. With 0 bases clipped from V and 7 bases from J, the junction kept 9 bases outside the gene matches. The CDR3 consists of 17 residues. Germline V gene lookup returns CDR1 SGHRS and CDR2 YFSETQ. The CDR3 loop reads CASSLAAGQGTDGELFF. CDR3 in DNA: TGCGCCAGCAGCTTGGCCGCGGGACAGGGGACGGACGGGGAGCTGTTTTTT.

This clone was detected only once. V gene TRBV11-2 combines with J gene TRBJ2-1, with TRBD1 as a possible D gene (5 bases). CDR1 and CDR2 from the germline V gene are SGHAT and FQNNGV. The CDR3 length is 17 residues. The V end lost 1 base, the J end lost 5 bases, and 18 bases lay between the germline ends. DNA of the CDR3: TGTGCCAGCAGCTTAGTTCATGCCCCAGGGTTCGACAATGAGCAGTTCTTC. The encoded protein is CASSLVHAPGFDNEQFF.

This clone was detected once. The chain combines TRBV11-1 with TRBJ2-3; 7 bases agree with TRBD2. With 1 base clipped from V and 7 bases from J, the junction kept 5 bases outside the gene matches. The V gene's germline CDR1 is SGHAT and CDR2 FQDESV (reference sequence). The CDR3 runs 14 residues. CDR3 sequence: CASSLGGGVNTQYF. For the CDR3, the DNA is TGTGCCAGCAGCTTAGGGGGGGGAGTGAATACGCAGTATTTT. Complete variable domain (other parts from reference TRBV11-1 and TRBJ2-3): EAEVAQSPRYKITEKSQAVAFWCDPISGHATLYWYRQILGQGPELLVQFQDESVVDDSQLPKDRFSAERLKGVDSTLKIQPAELGDSAMYLCASSLGGGVNTQYFGPGTRLTVL.

The chain joins TRBV14 to TRBJ2-5; D ambiguous. Trimming took off 4 bases at V and 7 bases at J, with 13 bases between the two ends. Germline V gene data show CDR1 as SGHDN and CDR2 as FVKESK. The CDR3 length is 13 residues. DNA of the CDR3: TGTGCCAGCAGCCTACGGATCGTGGGGACCCAGTACTTC. Amino acids: CASSLRIVGTQYF.

Many counts were recorded for this clone. The chain couples TRBV7-9 to TRBJ2-4, with 7 bases identical to TRBD1. V lost 6 bases to trimming and J lost 0 bases; unmatched junction nucleotides: 14. This CDR3 comprises 18 residues. CDR1 and CDR2 (germline): SEHNR, FQNEAQ (reference sequence). DNA of the CDR3: TGTGCCAGCAGTTTTCACAGGGGAAGTCCCCTAGCCAAAAACATTCAGTACTTC. Its protein is CASSFHRGSPLAKNIQYF. Variable domain in full (rest from reference TRBV7-9 and TRBJ2-4): DTGVSQNPRHKITKRGQNVTFRCDPISEHNRLYWYRQTLGQGPEFLTYFQNEAQLEKSRLLSDRFSAERPKGSFSTLEIQRTEQGDSAMYLCASSFHRGSPLAKNIQYFGAGTRLSVL.

This chain connects TRBV7-2 to TRBJ1-2; 7 bases are shared with TRBD1. The V gene's germline CDR1 is SGHTA and CDR2 FQGNSA. CDR3 length equals 16 residues. With 2 bases clipped from V and 4 bases from J, the junction kept 10 bases outside the gene matches. The CDR3 region is CASSLYGRGVAYGYTF. DNA for the CDR3: TGTGCCAGCAGCTTATATGGCAGGGGGGTTGCCTATGGCTACACCTTC.

Concerning this clone itself: A read error is likely here: a far larger clone is one base away. Other DNA sequences in the same sample also yield this CDR3. V gene TRBV29-1 combines with J gene TRBJ2-7, with D possibly being TRBD2 (6 bases). CDR1 is SQVTM, CDR2 ANQGSEA, per germline. CDR3 length equals 12 residues. V was pared by 7 bases and J by 2 bases, with 12 bases between. CDR3 bases: TGCAGCGCGCGGGACGGGACCTACGAGCAGTACTTC. It specifies CSARDGTYEQYF.

V gene TRBV5-1 combines with J gene TRBJ1-1, with D possibly being TRBD1 (6 bases). V was clipped by 6 bases and J by 1 base, with 13 bases between them. The V gene's germline CDR1 is SGHRS and CDR2 YFSETQ. The CDR3 runs 14 residues. The CDR3 DNA sequence: TGCGCCAGCACCACCCTACAGGGGAACACTGAAGCTTTCTTT. Its protein product is CASTTLQGNTEAFF. The full variable domain, with the rest looked up from reference TRBV5-1 and TRBJ1-1, is KAGVTQTPRYLIKTRGQQVTLSCSPISGHRSVSWYQQTPGQGLQFLFEYFSETQRNKGNFPGRFSGRQFSNSRSEMNVSTLELGDSALYLCASTTLQGNTEAFFGQGTRLTVV.

V usage is TRBV7-9 and J usage is TRBJ2-3; 11 bases agree with TRBD2. The germline V gene encodes CDR1 SEHNR and CDR2 FQNEAQ (reference sequence). The J segment lost 0 bases and the V segment lost 4 bases, leaving 0 bases of the junction unmatched. The CDR3 covers 15 residues. The CDR3: CASSWTSGSTDTQYF. The CDR3 DNA reads as TGTGCCAGCAGCTGGACTAGCGGGAGCACAGATACGCAGTATTTT.

The V call is TRBV7-9, the J call TRBJ2-1; D unclear. The CDR3 loop spans 16 amino acids. Germline lookup yields CDR1 SEHNR and CDR2 FQNEAQ (reference sequence). V was cut by 5 bases and J by 4 bases, with 18 bases left in between. CDR3 sequence reads: CASSVMSLFGYNEQFF. CDR3 DNA sequence: TGTGCCAGCAGCGTCATGTCGTTATTCGGGTACAATGAGCAGTTCTTC.

This clone came up a few times. V is TRBV28 and J is TRBJ1-5; the match to TRBD1 covers 7 bases. The CDR3 covers 13 residues. Trimming at V came to 7 bases and at J to 6 bases, leaving 6 bases not matched to a gene. The germline gives CDR1 MDHEN, CDR2 SYDVKM. The CDR3, as DNA: TGTGCCAGCACTAACAGGGGTGTTCAGCCCCAGCATTTT. This translates into CASTNRGVQPQHF.

The chain joins TRBV7-3 to TRBJ2-7; 10 positions match TRBD2. This CDR3 has 17 amino acids. The V and J ends lost 5 bases and 0 bases, in that order; junction bases with no gene match: 10. The germline V gene encodes CDR1 SGHTA and CDR2 FQGTGA. The CDR3 nucleotides are TGTGCCAGCAGCCTAATTCCCGGGACTAGCGTCTCCTACGAGCAGTACTTC. It encodes CASSLIPGTSVSYEQYF.

A few counts support this clone. V gene TRBV7-2 combines with J gene TRBJ2-5; D may correspond to TRBD1 or TRBD2 (5 bases each). This CDR3 contains 13 residues. CDR1 SGHTA and CDR2 FQGNSA come from the germline V gene. Trimming removed 2 bases at V and 5 bases at J, with 9 bases between. The CDR3 here is CASSLNWGETQYF. DNA of the CDR3: TGTGCCAGCAGCTTAAATTGGGGGGAGACCCAGTACTTC.

The chain links TRBV5-1 to TRBJ2-3, with 8 bases fitting TRBD2. Germline V gives CDR1 SGHRS, CDR2 YFSETQ. V lost 2 bases to trimming and J lost 0 bases; unmatched junction nucleotides: 5. This CDR3 has 16 amino acids. The CDR3 reads CASSFTSGSSTDTQYF. The CDR3 nucleotides are TGCGCCAGCAGCTTTACTAGCGGCTCTAGCACAGATACGCAGTATTTT.